The 9 T cell receptor beta chains given below trace back to one sample, sequenced in a study of blood T cell repertoires in COVID-19. Clones were sequenced by immunoSEQ multiplex PCR, and TCRdb holds only the in-frame ones, with some missing. The sample carries about 80,000 clones, around 69% recorded once. The specimen was peripheral blood. These receptors originate from a man aged 65-85 years with active or convalescent COVID-19.

The chain's CDR3 is CASSPEIGGTYNEQFF. Here the CDR3 DNA reads TGTGCCAGCAGCCCAGAAATCGGGGGAACCTACAATGAGCAGTTCTTC. The chain employs TRBV4-2 and TRBJ2-1; possibly TRBD2 for D (6 bases). V was clipped by 4 bases and J by 2 bases, with 15 bases between them. CDR1 is LGHNA, CDR2 YNFKEQ, per germline. CDR3 length equals 16 residues.

The genes are TRBV5-1 and TRBJ1-2, with D unclear. The germline CDR1 and CDR2 sequences are SGHRS and YFSETQ. CDR3 length equals 15 residues. V was clipped by 0 bases and J by 4 bases, with 13 bases between them. CDR3 amino acids: CASSLDVGTGYGYTF. The CDR3 DNA is TGCGCCAGCAGCTTGGATGTGGGCACTGGCTATGGCTACACCTTC.

The rearrangement joins TRBV28 to TRBJ1-4; 7 positions agree with TRBD1. Trimming at V came to 5 bases and at J to 6 bases, leaving 9 bases not matched to a gene. Germline V gene lookup returns CDR1 MDHEN and CDR2 SYDVKM. The CDR3 is made up of 15 amino acids. The CDR3 sequence: CASSTRQGRYEKLFF. The CDR3 bases are TGTGCCAGCAGTACCAGACAGGGTAGATATGAAAAACTGTTTTTT.

V gene TRBV27 combines with J gene TRBJ1-6; D not resolved. Germline loops: CDR1 MNHEY, CDR2 SMNVEV (reference sequence). The CDR3 loop spans 15 amino acids. V was trimmed by 4 bases and J by 6 bases, leaving 13 bases between them. CDR3 sequence reads: CASSWGTEGNSPLHF. CDR3 coding DNA: TGTGCCAGCAGTTGGGGAACGGAGGGTAATTCACCCCTCCACTTT.

The V and J genes are TRBV27 and TRBJ1-5, with 9 positions matching TRBD1. This CDR3 spans 15 amino acids. The V and J ends lost 1 base and 6 bases, in that order; junction bases with no gene match: 4. Germline values: CDR1 MNHEY, CDR2 SMNVEV (reference sequence). CDR3 DNA: TGTGCCAGCAGTTTATTGGGACAGGGAAGTCAGCCCCAGCATTTT. Residues: CASSLLGQGSQPQHF.

The rearrangement uses TRBV19 and TRBJ2-5, with TRBD2 matching 9 bases. The CDR3 contains 16 residues. Trimming took 6 bases from V and 5 from J; bases not matched to a gene: 13. Germline assignment: CDR1 LNHDA and CDR2 SQIVND (reference sequence). CDR3 nucleotide sequence: TGTGCCAGTAGCCGAAGGGAGCGGGGGGCGCTGGAGACCCAGTACTTC. Amino acids: CASSRRERGALETQYF.

Only a few counts were recorded for this clone. This chain's CDR3 is CASRVDTETQYF. In DNA, the CDR3 is TGTGCCAGCAGAGTCGACACGGAGACCCAGTACTTC. This sequence joins TRBV2 and TRBJ2-5; D is ambiguous. The CDR3 totals 12 residues. Germline-derived CDR1 and CDR2 are SNHLY and FYNNEI. V lost 6 bases and J lost 5, with 10 bases in between.

This clone was detected many times. CDR3 coding DNA: TGCGCCAGCAGTGCGACAGGGCGGAACACTGAAGCTTTCTTT. It yields the protein CASSATGRNTEAFF. V is TRBV10-2 and J is TRBJ1-1; 7 bases are a match to TRBD1. Germline V gene sequence: CDR1 WSHSY, CDR2 SAAADI. V dropped 4 bases and J dropped 1; count of bases not matched to a gene: 3. This CDR3 spans 14 amino acids.

The chain has TRBV2 and TRBJ2-2, with TRBD2 matching 7 bases. This CDR3 region has 17 residues. Germline CDR1 reads SNHLY; CDR2 reads FYNNEI. J was trimmed by 3 bases and V by 3 bases; bases with no gene match: 10. CDR3 nucleotide sequence: TGTGCCAGCAGTGACGGGCCGGGGCGGGAGTACACCGGGGAGCTGTTTTTT. It is translated as CASSDGPGREYTGELFF. Together with reference TRBV2 and TRBJ2-2, the CDR3 gives the full variable domain: EPEVTQTPSHQVTQMGQEVILRCVPISNHLYFYWYRQILGQKVEFLVSFYNNEISEKSEIFDDQFSVERPDGSNFTLKIRSTKLEDSAMYFCASSDGPGREYTGELFFGEGSRLTVL.